This T cell receptor (beta chain) was retrieved from a study of beta chain features in type 1 diabetes. Study overall: What patients shared with healthy donors was a similar profile of age, gender and cell yields.

This CDR3 comprises 13 residues. CDR1 and CDR2 from the germline V gene are GTSNPN and SVGIG (reference sequence). Trimming pared 4 bases from V and 7 bases from J, leaving 13 bases between. TCRB transcripts that were expressed got sequenced, as all of the isolated RNA had been reverse transcribed. Method: immunoSEQ multiplex PCR; TCRdb's copy keeps in-frame clones and lacks some. The sample gives more than 150,000 clones, approximately 9% of which show up once; 2.3% is in the top ten. The genes are TRBV30 and TRBJ1-4; weak D call: TRBD1 (5 bases). Sequencing was done on a sample of central memory CD4+ T cells from blood. The receptor was derived from a woman between 18 and 29 years old in good health. CDR3 sequence: CAWMGTSAEKLFF. In DNA form, the CDR3 reads TGTGCCTGGATGGGGACTTCAGCTGAAAAACTGTTTTTT. The full variable domain, completed using reference TRBV30 and TRBJ1-4, is SQTIHQWPATLVQPVGSPLSLECTVEGTSNPNLYWYRQAAGRGLQLLFYSVGIGQISSEVPQNLSASRPQDRQFILSSKKLLLSDSGFYLCAWMGTSAEKLFFGSGTQLSVL.